This T cell receptor (beta chain) was obtained from a study of CD8 T cells in ankylosing spondylitis. TCRdb re-derived calls from the 5' RACE reads in MiXCR, one entry per CDR3 protein. Here the sample spans 100,000 to 150,000 distinct CDR3 sequences, about an eighth being singletons. This CDR3 comprises 17 residues. Germline V gene data show CDR1 as SGHDT and CDR2 as YYEEEE. This clonotype was counted once. Its antigen is still unknown. The junction departs from the called germline gene at one end, perhaps through a read error. Points from the study as a whole: Characteristic, it appeared, of ankylosing spondylitis blood was a TCR beta motif of roughly eight highly homologous variants.

The specimen was blood, either unsorted or a sorted T cell fraction (not recorded which). The chain uses TRBV5-6 and TRBJ1-6; weak D call: TRBD1 (5 bases). The clonotype comes from a female donor with ankylosing spondylitis or in good health (not recorded which). CDR3 in amino acids: CAGSFSPGSSYNSPLHF. The CDR3 nucleotides read TGTGCCGGCAGCTTTTCCCCAGGGAGCTCCTATAATTCACCCCTCCACTTT. The variable domain in full, with the rest retrieved from reference TRBV5-6 and TRBJ1-6, is DAGVTQSPTHLIKTRGQQVTLRCSPKSGHDTVSWYQQALGQGPQFIFQYYEEEERQRGNFPDRFSGHQFPNYSSELNVNALLLGDSALYLCAGSFSPGSSYNSPLHFGNGTRLTVT.